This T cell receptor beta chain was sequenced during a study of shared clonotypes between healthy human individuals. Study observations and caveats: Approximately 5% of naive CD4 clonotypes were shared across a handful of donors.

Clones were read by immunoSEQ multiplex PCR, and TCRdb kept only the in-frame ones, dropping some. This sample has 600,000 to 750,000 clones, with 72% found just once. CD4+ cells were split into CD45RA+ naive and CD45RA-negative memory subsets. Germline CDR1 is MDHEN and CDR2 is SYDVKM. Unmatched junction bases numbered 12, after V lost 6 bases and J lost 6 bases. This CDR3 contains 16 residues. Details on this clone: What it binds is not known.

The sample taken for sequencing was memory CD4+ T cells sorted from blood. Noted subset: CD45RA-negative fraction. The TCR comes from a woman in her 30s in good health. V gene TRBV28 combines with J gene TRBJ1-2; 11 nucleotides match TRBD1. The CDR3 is CASSRKRTGGRDGYTF. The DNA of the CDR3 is TGTGCCAGCAGCCGAAAGCGGACAGGGGGCAGGGATGGCTACACCTTC.